This paragraph covers one TCR beta chain sequence. The assay was immunoSEQ multiplex PCR, and TCRdb's table has in-frame clones only and misses some. The table shows some 160,000 clones, with about 80% occurring only once. Germline-derived CDR1 and CDR2 are MNHEY and SVGEGT. Trimming took 6 bases from V and 0 from J, leaving 6 bases between them. CDR3 size: 13 residues. These data originate in a study of blood T cell repertoires in COVID-19. The chain joins TRBV6-2 or TRBV6-3 to TRBJ1-5; D is unresolved. Material for sequencing was peripheral blood. This TCR derives from an elderly woman with acute or convalescent COVID-19. The CDR3: CASSFYSNQPQHF. For the CDR3, the DNA is TGTGCCAGCAGCTTCTATAGCAATCAGCCCCAGCATTTT.